The 9 T cell receptor beta chains presented below share a single source sample, sequenced in a study of shared clonotypes between healthy human individuals. The assay was immunoSEQ multiplex PCR, and TCRdb's table has in-frame clones only and misses some. The sample shows some 2,000,000 clones, roughly 94% of them seen only once. The sequenced sample consisted of naive CD4+ T cells sorted from blood. Subset indicated: CD45RA+ positively selected. The origin of the receptors is a man in his late teens or twenties in good health.

V is TRBV21-1 and J is TRBJ1-3. TRBV21-1 is a recognized pseudogene. The CDR3 contains 12 residues. CDR3 residues: CASSNSGNTIYF. The CDR3 DNA is TGTGCCAGCAGCAATTCGGGAAACACCATATATTTT.

The chain couples TRBV2 to TRBJ2-3; a weak D match, TRBD1 (5 bases). CDR1 SNHLY and CDR2 FYNNEI come from the germline V gene. Trimming stripped 7 bases from V and 0 bases from J, with 20 bases between. This CDR3 contains 17 residues. CDR3 coding DNA: TGTGCCAGCAATGCCCCTGGGCAGGGCTCTAGCACAGATACGCAGTATTTT. Its protein is CASNAPGQGSSTDTQYF.

This clone has just one count. In the same sample, other DNA sequences code for this CDR3. The chain links TRBV30 to TRBJ2-2, with a possible D match to TRBD1 (6 bases). Germline CDR1 reads GTSNPN; CDR2 reads SVGIG (reference sequence). The V and J ends lost 7 bases and 1 base respectively, with 13 bases between them. The CDR3 runs 14 residues. The CDR3 loop reads CASQGQGNTGELFF. The CDR3, as DNA: TGTGCCTCCCAGGGGCAGGGGAACACCGGGGAGCTGTTTTTT.

This chain links TRBV4-3 with TRBJ2-7, with D possibly being TRBD2 (6 bases). Germline V CDR1 and CDR2: LGHNA, YSLEER. The germline V and J ends were trimmed by 0 bases and 4 bases, with 13 bases remaining between them. This CDR3 has 15 residues. CDR3 sequence reads: CASSQDLDGRYEQYF. The CDR3 coding sequence is TGCGCCAGCAGCCAAGATCTTGACGGGAGATACGAGCAGTACTTC.

The chain carries TRBV5-4 and TRBJ2-5, with 7 bases fitting TRBD1. Germline V CDR1 and CDR2: SGHNT, YYREEE (reference sequence). The V and J ends lost 4 bases and 3 bases, in that order; junction bases with no gene match: 9. The CDR3 has 15 amino acids. The DNA for the CDR3 is TGTGCCAGCAGCCCGGGACAGCTCTTAGAAGAGACCCAGTACTTC. This sequence encodes CASSPGQLLEETQYF. The entire variable domain, with the rest obtained from reference TRBV5-4 and TRBJ2-5, is as follows: ETGVTQSPTHLIKTRGQQVTLRCSSQSGHNTVSWYQQALGQGPQFIFQYYREEENGRGNFPPRFSGLQFPNYSSELNVNALELDDSALYLCASSPGQLLEETQYFGPGTRLLVL.

The chain joins TRBV5-1 to TRBJ2-4; 9 bases match TRBD1. V lost 4 bases and J lost 7; bases outside the gene matches: 6. Germline lookup yields CDR1 SGHRS and CDR2 YFSETQ. This CDR3 has 14 amino acids. CDR3 in amino acids: CASSGGQGTNIQYF. The CDR3 nucleotides read TGCGCCAGCAGCGGGGGACAGGGTACGAACATTCAGTACTTC.

J is TRBJ1-1 and V is TRBV29-1, with D possibly TRBD1 on 5 matching bases. Trimming left V 3 bases short and J 0 bases short, with 5 bases between. The CDR3 sequence is 12 residues long. Per the germline V gene, CDR1 is SQVTM and CDR2 is ANQGSEA. The CDR3 region is CSVEGVNTEAFF. In DNA, the CDR3 is TGCAGCGTTGAGGGGGTGAACACTGAAGCTTTCTTT.

The J gene is TRBJ1-6, the V gene TRBV5-1, with D possibly matching TRBD1 (5 bases). The V gene's germline CDR1 is SGHRS and CDR2 YFSETQ. The CDR3 runs to 16 residues. The V end was cut by 4 bases, the J end by 5 bases, with 16 bases between. CDR3 in DNA: TGCGCCAGCAGCCCCGCCTCCGGGGGTAATAATTCACCCCTCCACTTT. Protein: CASSPASGGNNSPLHF. Complete variable domain (other parts from reference TRBV5-1 and TRBJ1-6): KAGVTQTPRYLIKTRGQQVTLSCSPISGHRSVSWYQQTPGQGLQFLFEYFSETQRNKGNFPGRFSGRQFSNSRSEMNVSTLELGDSALYLCASSPASGGNNSPLHFGNGTRLTVT.

The chain is built from TRBV9 and TRBJ2-7; no definite D call. CDR1 is SGDLS and CDR2 is YYNGEE in the germline V gene. This CDR3 is 13 amino acids long. This CDR3 is CDPQQFGRYEQYF. DNA of the CDR3: TGTGACCCCCAGCAGTTTGGGCGGTACGAGCAGTACTTC.